What follows are 14 T cell receptor beta chains derived from one specimen sequenced in a study of cytomegalovirus exposure and HLA in healthy donors. Clones were read by immunoSEQ multiplex PCR, and TCRdb kept only the in-frame ones, dropping some. The sample has around 130,000 clones, 88% seen once; the top ten hold 1.4% to 1.5%. The sample was PBMCs. The origin of the receptors is a man younger than 40 in good health and CMV-seronegative.

This chain uses TRBV11-2 with TRBJ2-1; 11 nucleotides align to TRBD2. The CDR3 totals 17 residues. The V gene end was trimmed by 5 bases and the J gene end by 4 bases; junction bases not matched to a gene: 10. The V gene's germline CDR1 is SGHAT and CDR2 FQNNGV. The CDR3 region is CASSPAPGLAVYNEQFF. DNA for the CDR3: TGTGCCAGCAGCCCTGCCCCGGGACTAGCGGTGTACAATGAGCAGTTCTTC.

The chain carries TRBV18 and TRBJ2-5; D remains unclear. Trimming took off 3 bases at V and 5 bases at J, with 13 bases between the two ends. This CDR3 has 14 residues. Germline CDR1 reads KGHSH; CDR2 reads LQKENI. The CDR3 region is CASSPIPRWETQYF. CDR3 in DNA: TGTGCCAGCTCACCGATCCCGAGGTGGGAGACCCAGTACTTC.

The J gene is TRBJ1-5, the V gene TRBV5-6; the D is unclear. In germline, CDR1 is SGHDT, CDR2 YYEEEE. V lost 3 bases, J lost 0 bases, and 4 bases lay in between. This CDR3 contains 13 residues. For the CDR3, the DNA is TGTGCCAGCAGCTACAATAGCAATCAGCCCCAGCATTTT. This sequence encodes CASSYNSNQPQHF.

The rearrangement links TRBV6-4 to TRBJ2-1; the match to TRBD2 covers 12 bases. The length of the CDR3 is 15 residues. Germline V gene data show CDR1 as MRHNA and CDR2 as SNTAGT. V shed 6 bases, J shed 7 bases, and the junction held 7 bases outside the gene matches. CDR3 bases: TGTGCCAGCAGCGAACTAGCGGGAGGTCGTAATGAGCAGTTCTTC. Protein product: CASSELAGGRNEQFF.

The rearrangement uses TRBV4-2 and TRBJ2-3; 13 positions match TRBD2. This CDR3 region has 15 residues. From germline, CDR1 is LGHNA and CDR2 YNFKEQ. After removal of 1 base from V and 7 bases from J, the junction contained 2 bases not matched to a gene. The CDR3 loop reads CASSQGLAGGYTQYF. CDR3 DNA: TGTGCCAGCAGCCAAGGACTAGCGGGAGGATATACGCAGTATTTT.

This clone showed up just a few times. The gene calls are TRBV4-1 and TRBJ2-3; D is tentatively TRBD1 or TRBD2 (6 bases each). V was trimmed by 5 bases and J by 2 bases, leaving 14 bases between them. The CDR3 extends over 15 amino acids. From germline, CDR1 is MGHRA and CDR2 YSYEKL. The CDR3 DNA is TGCGCCAGCAGCAAAGGGGGACTGTACACAGATACGCAGTATTTT. Protein sequence: CASSKGGLYTDTQYF.

CDR3 loop: CASSERDLAYEQYF. Here the CDR3 DNA reads TGTGCCAGCAGCGAACGGGATCTCGCCTACGAGCAGTACTTC. The gene calls are TRBV7-9 and TRBJ2-7, with TRBD2 as a possible D gene (5 bases). The length of the CDR3 is 14 residues. Germline V lookup: CDR1 SEHNR, CDR2 FQNEAQ (reference sequence). V was pared by 5 bases and J by 2 bases, with 13 bases between.

The chain couples TRBV19 to TRBJ2-2, with no clear D. The CDR3 runs to 14 residues. The germline V and J ends were trimmed by 7 bases and 7 bases, with 16 bases remaining between them. The germline V gene has CDR1 LNHDA and CDR2 SQIVND (reference sequence). The CDR3 reads CASTAQLSIGELFF. The CDR3, as DNA: TGTGCCAGTACCGCACAGCTCAGTATCGGGGAGCTGTTTTTT.

The chain recombines TRBV6-1 with TRBJ1-5; D gene ambiguous. V dropped 3 bases and J dropped 6 bases, with 15 bases sitting between them. Germline assignment: CDR1 MNHNS and CDR2 SASEGT. The CDR3 consists of 15 residues. The CDR3 DNA reads TGTGCCAGCAGTGAGGTGCGGGCAGACCCTCAGCCCCAGCATTTT. It specifies CASSEVRADPQPQHF.

V is TRBV4-1 and J is TRBJ1-3; 8 nucleotides match TRBD1. Looked up from germline, CDR1 is MGHRA and CDR2 is YSYEKL. After removal of 9 bases from V and 0 bases from J, the junction contained 16 bases not matched to a gene. The CDR3 contains 18 residues. The CDR3, as DNA: TGCGCCAGACATCTAAGGGGGGACAGGCCGCGCTCTGGAAACACCATATATTTT. Translated, it gives CARHLRGDRPRSGNTIYF.

The chain recombines TRBV11-2 with TRBJ2-7; 7 bases fit TRBD2. Trimming cost V 1 base and J 4 bases; bases outside gene matches: 7. Looked up from germline, CDR1 is SGHAT and CDR2 is FQNNGV. The CDR3 extends over 15 amino acids. CDR3 sequence reads: CASSLVGLDKYEQYF. The CDR3 DNA sequence: TGTGCCAGCAGCTTAGTCGGACTAGACAAATACGAGCAGTACTTC.

The genes are TRBV7-7 and TRBJ2-2; 11 nucleotides agree with TRBD2. Germline CDR1 is SSHAT and CDR2 is FNYEAQ (reference sequence). J gave up 6 bases and V 5 bases, and 5 bases lay outside the gene matches. This CDR3 is 15 amino acids long. CDR3 DNA sequence: TGTGCCAGCAGCCTAGGACTAGCGGGTGCCGGGGAGCTGTTTTTT. Protein product: CASSLGLAGAGELFF. The whole variable domain, filled in from reference TRBV7-7 and TRBJ2-2, reads GAGVSQSPRYKVTKRGQDVTLRCDPISSHATLYWYQQALGQGPEFLTYFNYEAQPDKSGLPSDRFSAERPEGSISTLTIQRTEQRDSAMYRCASSLGLAGAGELFFGEGSRLTVL.

This chain uses TRBV2 with TRBJ2-7; 8 bases line up with TRBD1. Trimming cost V 4 bases and J 2 bases; bases outside gene matches: 4. The CDR3 has 14 residues. From germline, CDR1 is SNHLY and CDR2 FYNNEI. The CDR3 loop reads CASSGDRSTYEQYF. The CDR3 DNA reads TGTGCCAGCAGTGGGGACAGGAGTACCTACGAGCAGTACTTC.

This chain uses TRBV9 with TRBJ1-1, with TRBD1 matching over 7 bases. With V trimmed by 3 bases and J by 5 bases, 4 bases remained unmatched. CDR1 and CDR2 (germline): SGDLS, YYNGEE. The CDR3 sequence is 13 residues long. CDR3 region: CASSGRQGTEAFF. The CDR3 nucleotides are TGTGCCAGCAGCGGACGACAGGGAACTGAAGCTTTCTTT.